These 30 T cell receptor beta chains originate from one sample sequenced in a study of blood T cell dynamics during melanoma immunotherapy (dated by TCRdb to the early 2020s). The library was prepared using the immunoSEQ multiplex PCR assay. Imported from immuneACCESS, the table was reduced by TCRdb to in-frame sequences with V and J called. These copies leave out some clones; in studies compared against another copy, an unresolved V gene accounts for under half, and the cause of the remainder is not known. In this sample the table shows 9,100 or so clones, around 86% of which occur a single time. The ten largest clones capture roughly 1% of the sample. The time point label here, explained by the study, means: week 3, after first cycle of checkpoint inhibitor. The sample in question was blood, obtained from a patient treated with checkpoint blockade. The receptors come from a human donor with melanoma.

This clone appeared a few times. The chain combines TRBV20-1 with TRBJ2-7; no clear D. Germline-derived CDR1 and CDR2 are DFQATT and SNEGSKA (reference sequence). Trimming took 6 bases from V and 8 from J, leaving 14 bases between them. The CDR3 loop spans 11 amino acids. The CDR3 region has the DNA TGCAGTGCCGCCACAGAATGGCAGCAGTACTTC. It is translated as CSAATEWQQYF.

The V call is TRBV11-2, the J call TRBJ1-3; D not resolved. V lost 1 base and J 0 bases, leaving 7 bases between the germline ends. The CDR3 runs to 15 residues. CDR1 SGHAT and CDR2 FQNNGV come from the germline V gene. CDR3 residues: CASSLGAFSGNTIYF. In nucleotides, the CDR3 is TGTGCCAGCAGCTTAGGTGCCTTCTCTGGAAACACCATATATTTT.

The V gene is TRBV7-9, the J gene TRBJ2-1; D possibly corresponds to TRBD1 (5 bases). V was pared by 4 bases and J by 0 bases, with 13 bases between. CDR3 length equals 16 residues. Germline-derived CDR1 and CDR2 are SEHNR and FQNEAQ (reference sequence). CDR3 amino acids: CASSSQTAYSYNEQFF. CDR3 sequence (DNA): TGTGCCAGCAGCTCCCAGACAGCGTACTCCTACAATGAGCAGTTCTTC.

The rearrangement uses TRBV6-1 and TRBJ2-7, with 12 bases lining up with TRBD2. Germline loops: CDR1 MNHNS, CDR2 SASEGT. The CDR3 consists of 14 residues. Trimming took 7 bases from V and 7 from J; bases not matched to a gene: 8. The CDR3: CASTSSGGAGEQYF. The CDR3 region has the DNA TGTGCCAGCACCTCTAGCGGGGGGGCAGGAGAGCAGTACTTC.

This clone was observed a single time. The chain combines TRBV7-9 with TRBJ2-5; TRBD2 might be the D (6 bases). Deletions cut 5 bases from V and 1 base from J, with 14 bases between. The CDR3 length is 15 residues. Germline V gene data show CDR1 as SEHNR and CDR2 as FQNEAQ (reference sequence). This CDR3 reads CASSPTPGGQETQYF. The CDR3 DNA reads TGTGCCAGCAGCCCAACTCCCGGGGGCCAAGAGACCCAGTACTTC.

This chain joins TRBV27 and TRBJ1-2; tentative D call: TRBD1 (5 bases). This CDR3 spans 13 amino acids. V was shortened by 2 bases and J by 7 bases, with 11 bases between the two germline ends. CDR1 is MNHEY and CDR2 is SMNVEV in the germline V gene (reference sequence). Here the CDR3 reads CASSLGGVGGYTF. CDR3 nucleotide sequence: TGTGCCAGCAGTTTAGGGGGGGTTGGTGGCTACACCTTC.

DNA for the CDR3: TGTGCCTGGAGTGTATGGACAGGGATACTATCGGGGGCCAACGTCCTGACTTTC. Protein sequence: CAWSVWTGILSGANVLTF. The J gene is TRBJ2-6, the V gene TRBV30; 8 bases are a match to TRBD1. The CDR3 is 18 amino acids. Germline V lookup: CDR1 GTSNPN, CDR2 SVGIG (reference sequence). Germline trimming cut 0 bases from V and 4 bases from J; bases unmatched to any gene: 11. Variable domain in full (rest from reference TRBV30 and TRBJ2-6): SQTIHQWPATLVQPVGSPLSLECTVEGTSNPNLYWYRQAAGRGLQLLFYSVGIGQISSEVPQNLSASRPQDRQFILSSKKLLLSDSGFYLCAWSVWTGILSGANVLTFGAGSRLTVL.

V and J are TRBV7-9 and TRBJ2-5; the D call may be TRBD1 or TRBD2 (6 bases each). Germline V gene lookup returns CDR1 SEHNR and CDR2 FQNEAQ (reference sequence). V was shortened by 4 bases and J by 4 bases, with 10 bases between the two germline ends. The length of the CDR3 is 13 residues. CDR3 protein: CASSSRGPETQYF. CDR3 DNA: TGTGCCAGCAGCTCCCGGGGGCCAGAGACCCAGTACTTC.

The CDR3 coding sequence is TGTGCCAGCAGCCACCCCCGGGACACCTCGAACACCGGGGAGCTGTTTTTT. Its translation: CASSHPRDTSNTGELFF. The chain combines TRBV4-2 with TRBJ2-2; D is perhaps TRBD1 (6 bases). Germline V gives CDR1 LGHNA, CDR2 YNFKEQ. CDR3 size: 17 residues. V was cut by 3 bases and J by 0 bases, with 14 bases left in between.

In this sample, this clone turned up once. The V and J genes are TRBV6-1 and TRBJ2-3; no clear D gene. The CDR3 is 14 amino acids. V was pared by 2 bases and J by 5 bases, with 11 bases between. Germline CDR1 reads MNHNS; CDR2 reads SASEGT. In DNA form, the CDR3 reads TGTGCCAGCAGTGAACTTTTCCTTGGAGATACGCAGTATTTT. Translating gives CASSELFLGDTQYF.

CDR3 sequence reads: CASSRGQGRYNEQFF. The CDR3 nucleotides are TGTGCCAGCAGCCGAGGACAGGGTCGCTACAATGAGCAGTTCTTC. The rearrangement joins TRBV27 to TRBJ2-1; 8 positions agree with TRBD1. CDR1 is MNHEY, CDR2 SMNVEV, per germline (reference sequence). CDR3 size: 15 residues. The V and J ends lost 6 bases and 3 bases, in that order; junction bases with no gene match: 7.

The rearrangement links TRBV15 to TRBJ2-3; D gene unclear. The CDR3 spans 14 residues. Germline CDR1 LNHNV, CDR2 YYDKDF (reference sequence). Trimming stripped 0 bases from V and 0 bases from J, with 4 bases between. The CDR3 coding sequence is TGTGCCACCAGCAGAGATCCTAGCACAGATACGCAGTATTTT. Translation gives CATSRDPSTDTQYF.

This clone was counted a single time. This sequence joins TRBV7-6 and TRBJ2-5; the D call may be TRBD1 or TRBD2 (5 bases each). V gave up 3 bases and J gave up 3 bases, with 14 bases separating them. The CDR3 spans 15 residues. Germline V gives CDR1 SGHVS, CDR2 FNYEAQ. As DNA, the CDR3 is TGTGCCAGCAGCTTGTACCGGGACGATAAAGAGACCCAGTACTTC. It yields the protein CASSLYRDDKETQYF.

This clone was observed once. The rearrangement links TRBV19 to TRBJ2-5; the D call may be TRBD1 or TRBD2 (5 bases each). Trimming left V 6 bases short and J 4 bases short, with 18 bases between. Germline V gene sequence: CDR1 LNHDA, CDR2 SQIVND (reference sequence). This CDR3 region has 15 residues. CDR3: CASSRDPSSRETQYF. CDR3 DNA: TGTGCCAGTAGCAGGGACCCGAGTAGCCGAGAGACCCAGTACTTC.

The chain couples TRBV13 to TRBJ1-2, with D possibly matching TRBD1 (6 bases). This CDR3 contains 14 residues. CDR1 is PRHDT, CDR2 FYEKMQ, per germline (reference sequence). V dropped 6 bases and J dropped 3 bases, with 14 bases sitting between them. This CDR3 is CASRTLGGDYGYTF. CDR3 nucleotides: TGTGCCAGCAGAACCCTTGGGGGCGACTATGGCTACACCTTC.

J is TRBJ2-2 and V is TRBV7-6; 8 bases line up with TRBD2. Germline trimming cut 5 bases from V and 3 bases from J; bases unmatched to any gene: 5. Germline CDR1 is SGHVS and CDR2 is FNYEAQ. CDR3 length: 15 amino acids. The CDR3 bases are TGTGCCAGCAGCCTACGGGGGGGCGACACCGGGGAGCTGTTTTTT. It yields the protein CASSLRGGDTGELFF.

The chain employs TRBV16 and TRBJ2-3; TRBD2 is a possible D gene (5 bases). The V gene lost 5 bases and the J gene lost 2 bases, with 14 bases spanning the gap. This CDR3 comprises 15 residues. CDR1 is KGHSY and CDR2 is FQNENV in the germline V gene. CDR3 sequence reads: CASSARRGSTDTQYF. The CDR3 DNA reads TGTGCCAGCAGCGCGCGTCGAGGGTCCACAGATACGCAGTATTTT.

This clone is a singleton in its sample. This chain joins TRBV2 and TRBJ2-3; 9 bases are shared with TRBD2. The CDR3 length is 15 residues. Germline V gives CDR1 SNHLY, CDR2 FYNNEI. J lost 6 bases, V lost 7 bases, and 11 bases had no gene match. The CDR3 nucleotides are TGTGCCAGCACCCTATTGGCGGGGGGGAGGGATACGCAGTATTTT. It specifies CASTLLAGGRDTQYF. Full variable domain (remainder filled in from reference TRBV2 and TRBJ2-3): EPEVTQTPSHQVTQMGQEVILRCVPISNHLYFYWYRQILGQKVEFLVSFYNNEISEKSEIFDDQFSVERPDGSNFTLKIRSTKLEDSAMYFCASTLLAGGRDTQYFGPGTRLTVL.

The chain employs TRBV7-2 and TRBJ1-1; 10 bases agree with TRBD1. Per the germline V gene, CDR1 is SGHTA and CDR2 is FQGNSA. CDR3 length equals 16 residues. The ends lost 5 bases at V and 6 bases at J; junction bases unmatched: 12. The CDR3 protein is CASSLRQGALGAEAFF. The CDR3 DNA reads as TGTGCCAGCAGCCTACGACAGGGGGCTTTAGGGGCTGAAGCTTTCTTT.

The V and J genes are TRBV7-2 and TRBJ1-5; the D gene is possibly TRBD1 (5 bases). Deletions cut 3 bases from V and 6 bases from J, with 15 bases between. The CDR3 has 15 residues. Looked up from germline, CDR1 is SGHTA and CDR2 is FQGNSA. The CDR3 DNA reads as TGTGCCAGCAGCTTGAGGTTGGGGGGGGTTCAGCCCCAGCATTTT. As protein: CASSLRLGGVQPQHF. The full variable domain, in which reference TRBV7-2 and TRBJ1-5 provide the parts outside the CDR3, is GAGVSQSPSNKVTEKGKDVELRCDPISGHTALYWYRQSLGQGLEFLIYFQGNSAPDKSGLPSDRFSAERTGGSVSTLTIQRTQQEDSAVYLCASSLRLGGVQPQHFGDGTRLSIL.

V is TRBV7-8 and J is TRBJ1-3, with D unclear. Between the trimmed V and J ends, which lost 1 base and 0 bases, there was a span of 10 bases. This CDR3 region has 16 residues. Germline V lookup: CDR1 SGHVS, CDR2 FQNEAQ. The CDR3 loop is CASSLGAARSGNTIYF. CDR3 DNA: TGTGCCAGCAGCTTAGGGGCCGCCCGCTCTGGAAACACCATATATTTT.

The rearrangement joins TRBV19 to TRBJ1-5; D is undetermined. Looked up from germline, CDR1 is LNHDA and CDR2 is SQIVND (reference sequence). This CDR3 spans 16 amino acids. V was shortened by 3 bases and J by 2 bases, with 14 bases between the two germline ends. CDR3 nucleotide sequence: TGTGCCAGTAGTATCACGGGGAGCGCGGGCAATCAGCCCCAGCATTTT. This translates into CASSITGSAGNQPQHF.

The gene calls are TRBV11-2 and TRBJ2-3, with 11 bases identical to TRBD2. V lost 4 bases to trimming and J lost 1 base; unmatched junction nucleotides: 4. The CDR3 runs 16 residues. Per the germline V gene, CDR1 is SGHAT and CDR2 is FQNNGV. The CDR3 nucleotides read TGTGCCAGCAGCTCCCGACTAGCGGGGCGCACAGATACGCAGTATTTT. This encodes CASSSRLAGRTDTQYF.

The CDR3, as DNA: TGTGCCAGCAGCTTAGATAGGGCAGGGGATACGCAGTATTTT. Its translation: CASSLDRAGDTQYF. J is TRBJ2-3 and V is TRBV7-2; TRBD1 is a possible D gene (5 bases). Germline lookup yields CDR1 SGHTA and CDR2 FQGNSA. V was clipped by 1 base and J by 6 bases, with 11 bases between them. This CDR3 is built from 14 residues.

CDR3 sequence: CASSQRSVEQYF. As DNA, the CDR3 is TGTGCCAGCAGCCAACGAAGTGTCGAGCAGTACTTC. This chain joins TRBV14 and TRBJ2-7, with D uncertain. V lost 2 bases to trimming and J lost 6 bases, with 8 bases between them. The CDR3 is 12 residues long. In germline, CDR1 is SGHDN, CDR2 FVKESK.

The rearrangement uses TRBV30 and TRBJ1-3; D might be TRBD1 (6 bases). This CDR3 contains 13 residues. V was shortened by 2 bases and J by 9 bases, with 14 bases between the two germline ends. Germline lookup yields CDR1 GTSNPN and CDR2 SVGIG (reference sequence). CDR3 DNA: TGTGCCTGGAGTCCAGGGGTGAGGAGCACCATATATTTT. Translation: CAWSPGVRSTIYF.

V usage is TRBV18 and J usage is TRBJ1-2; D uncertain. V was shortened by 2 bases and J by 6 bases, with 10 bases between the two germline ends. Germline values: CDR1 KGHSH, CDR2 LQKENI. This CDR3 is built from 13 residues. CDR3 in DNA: TGTGCCAGCTCACCAATAGGAGAAGATGGCTACACCTTC. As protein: CASSPIGEDGYTF. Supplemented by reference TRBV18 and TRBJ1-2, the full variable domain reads NAGVMQNPRHLVRRRGQEARLRCSPMKGHSHVYWYRQLPEEGLKFMVYLQKENIIDESGMPKERFSAEFPKEGPSILRIQQVVRGDSAAYFCASSPIGEDGYTFGSGTRLTVV.

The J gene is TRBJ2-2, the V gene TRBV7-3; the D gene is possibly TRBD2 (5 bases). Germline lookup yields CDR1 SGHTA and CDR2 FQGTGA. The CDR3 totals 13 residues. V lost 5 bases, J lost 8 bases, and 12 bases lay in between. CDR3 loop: CASSPDGVGELFF. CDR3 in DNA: TGTGCCAGCAGCCCTGACGGGGTAGGGGAGCTGTTTTTT.

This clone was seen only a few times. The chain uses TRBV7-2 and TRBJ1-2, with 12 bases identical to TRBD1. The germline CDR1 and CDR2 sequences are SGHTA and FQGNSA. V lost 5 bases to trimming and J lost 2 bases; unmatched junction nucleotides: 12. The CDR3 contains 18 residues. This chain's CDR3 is CASSPSVRDRGRNYGYTF. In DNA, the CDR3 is TGTGCCAGCAGCCCCTCAGTGAGGGACAGGGGGCGCAACTATGGCTACACCTTC.

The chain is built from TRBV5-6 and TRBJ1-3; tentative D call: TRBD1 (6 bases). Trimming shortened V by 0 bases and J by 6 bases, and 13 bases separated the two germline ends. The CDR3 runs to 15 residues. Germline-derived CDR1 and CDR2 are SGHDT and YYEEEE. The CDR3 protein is CASSLGQAWENTIYF. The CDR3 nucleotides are TGTGCCAGCAGCTTGGGACAGGCTTGGGAAAACACCATATATTTT.